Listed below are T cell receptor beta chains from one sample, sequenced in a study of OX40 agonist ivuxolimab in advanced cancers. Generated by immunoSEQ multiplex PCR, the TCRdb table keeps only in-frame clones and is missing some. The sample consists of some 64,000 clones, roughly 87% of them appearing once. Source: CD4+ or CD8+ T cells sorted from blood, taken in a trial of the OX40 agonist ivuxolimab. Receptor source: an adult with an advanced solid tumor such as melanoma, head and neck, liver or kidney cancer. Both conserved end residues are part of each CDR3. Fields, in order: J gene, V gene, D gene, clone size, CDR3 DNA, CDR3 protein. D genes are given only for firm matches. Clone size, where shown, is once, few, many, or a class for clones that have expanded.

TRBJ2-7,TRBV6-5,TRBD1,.,TGTGCCAGCAGACCCGGGACAGATTCGTACGAGCAGTACTTC,CASRPGTDSYEQYF
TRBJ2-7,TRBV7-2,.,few,TGTGCCAGCAGCTTTGACGGGTACGAGCAGTACTTC,CASSFDGYEQYF
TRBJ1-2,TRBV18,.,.,TGTGCCAGCTCACCAAGTATGTCCCGGAGCTATGGCTACACCTTC,CASSPSMSRSYGYTF
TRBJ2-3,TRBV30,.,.,TGTGCCTGGAGTGCACTAGGTACGCAGTATTTT,CAWSALGTQYF
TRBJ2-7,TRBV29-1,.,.,TGCAGCGTTAAATTTCCGGCTAGCAACTACGAGCAGTACTTC,CSVKFPASNYEQYF
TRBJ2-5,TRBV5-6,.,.,TGTGCCAGCAGCTTTTACATAAGTGGCTTCCAAGAGACCCAGTACTTC,CASSFYISGFQETQYF
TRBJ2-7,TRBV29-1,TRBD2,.,TGCAGCGTCCGAGGGGTCTTAGCGGGAGGGCCGAGGGAGCAGTACTTC,CSVRGVLAGGPREQYF
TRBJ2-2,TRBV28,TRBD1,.,TGTGCCAGCAGTAACAGGGGGCGCGGGGAGCTGTTTTTT,CASSNRGRGELFF
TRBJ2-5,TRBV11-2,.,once,TGTGCCAGCAGCTTAGGCCAGCAAGAGACCCAGTACTTC,CASSLGQQETQYF
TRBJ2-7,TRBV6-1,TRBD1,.,TGTGCCAGCATCGTGACAGGGGGCACCTCCTACGAGCAGTACTTC,CASIVTGGTSYEQYF
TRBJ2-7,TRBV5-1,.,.,TGCGCCAGCAGCTTGTATACGGGGAGCTACGAGCAGTACTTC,CASSLYTGSYEQYF
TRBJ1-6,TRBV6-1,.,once,TGTGCCAGCAGTGATGGCAGGGAGAATTCACCCCTCCACTTT,CASSDGRENSPLHF
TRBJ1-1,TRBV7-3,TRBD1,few,TGTGCCAGCAGCCCGGACAGGGCGGACACTGAAGCTTTCTTT,CASSPDRADTEAFF
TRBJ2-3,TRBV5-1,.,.,TGCGCCAGCAGCTTGGGGCAGGGCGGGATGGCAGATACGCAGTATTTT,CASSLGQGGMADTQYF
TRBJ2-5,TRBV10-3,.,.,TGTGCCATCAGTGCATCGAGGGGAGAGACCCAGTACTTC,CAISASRGETQYF
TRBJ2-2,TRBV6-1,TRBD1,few,TGTGCCAGCGTAGGCCCCAGGGGGACCGGGGAGCTGTTTTTT,CASVGPRGTGELFF
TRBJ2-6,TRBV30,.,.,TGTGCCTCTATGATTAGTCCTGGGGCCAACGTCCTGACTTTC,CASMISPGANVLTF
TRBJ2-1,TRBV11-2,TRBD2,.,TGTGCCAGCAGCTTTACTAGCGGAAACTACAATGAGCAGTTCTTC,CASSFTSGNYNEQFF
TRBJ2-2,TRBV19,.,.,TGTGCCAGTAGTACCTTCGGGGGCGGGGAGCTGTTTTTT,CASSTFGGGELFF
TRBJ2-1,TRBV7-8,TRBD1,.,TGTGCCAGCAGCCCCAGACGGGACAGGCCAGCGGATGAGCAGTTCTTC,CASSPRRDRPADEQFF
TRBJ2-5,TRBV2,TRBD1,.,TGTGCCAGCAAATCCGGGACAGGGGAAGAGACCCAGTACTTC,CASKSGTGEETQYF
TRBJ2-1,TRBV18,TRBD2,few,TGTGCCAGCTCATTACAGGCGGCGACTAGCGGGAACAATGAGCAGTTCTTC,CASSLQAATSGNNEQFF
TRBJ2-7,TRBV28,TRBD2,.,TGTGCCAGCACCTTTACAGGCGGGAGGAACGAGCAGTACTTC,CASTFTGGRNEQYF
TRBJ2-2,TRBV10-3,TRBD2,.,TGTGCCATTTCCCCAGCGGGAGGGGACACCGGGGAGCTGTTTTTT,CAISPAGGDTGELFF
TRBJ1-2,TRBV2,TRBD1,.,TGTGCCAGCAGTCCCAGGGGGTCGGCGGGCTACACCTTC,CASSPRGSAGYTF
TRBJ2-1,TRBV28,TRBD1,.,TGTGCCAGCAGGAAAGGACAGGGTGTTTCTAATGAGCAGTTCTTC,CASRKGQGVSNEQFF
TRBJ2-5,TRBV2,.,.,TGTGCCAGCAGTTTCCAAGAGACCCAGTACTTC,CASSFQETQYF
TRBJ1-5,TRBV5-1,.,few,TGCGCCAGCAGCTTGGACCTTAATCAGCCCCAGCATTTT,CASSLDLNQPQHF
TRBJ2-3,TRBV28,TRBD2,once,TGTGCCAGCAGCGTCGCTAGCGGGAGTATGGATACGCAGTATTTT,CASSVASGSMDTQYF
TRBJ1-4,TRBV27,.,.,TGTGCCAGCAGTCTACAGGGAACTAATGAAAAACTGTTTTTT,CASSLQGTNEKLFF
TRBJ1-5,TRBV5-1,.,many,TGCGCCAGCAGCTACGGGACGGGAAATCAGCCCCAGCATTTT,CASSYGTGNQPQHF
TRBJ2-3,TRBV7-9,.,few,TGTGCCAGCAGCGGAGGGGCAGGGGGAACAGATACGCAGTATTTT,CASSGGAGGTDTQYF
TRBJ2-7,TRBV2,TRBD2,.,TGTGCCAGCAGTGGGACTAGCGGGGAGCAGTACTTC,CASSGTSGEQYF
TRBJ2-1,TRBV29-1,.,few,TGCAGCGGAGTCTATCTGACCGCCAATGAGCAGTTCTTC,CSGVYLTANEQFF
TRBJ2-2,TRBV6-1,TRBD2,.,TGTGCCAGCAGCCGACTAGCGGGGGACACCGGGGAGCTGTTTTTT,CASSRLAGDTGELFF
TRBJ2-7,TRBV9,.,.,TGTGCCAGCAGCGTAAACTTAGCGGATTCATTCAACGAGCAGTACTTC,CASSVNLADSFNEQYF
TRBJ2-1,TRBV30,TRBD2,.,TGTGCCTGGGCCCTGGGACTAGCGGGAGAAAGGCAGTTCTTC,CAWALGLAGERQFF
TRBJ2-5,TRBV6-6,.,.,TGTGCCAGCAGTTACGAGGGGGTTGAGACCCAGTACTTC,CASSYEGVETQYF
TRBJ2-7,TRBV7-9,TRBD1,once,TGTGCCAGCAGCCCCTCCGGGACAGGTCGCTACGAGCAGTACTTC,CASSPSGTGRYEQYF
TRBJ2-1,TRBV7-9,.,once,TGTGCCAGCCATAGGGGGGAGGGCGTTACCCCCCAAGAGGGTAATGAGCAGTTCTTC,CASHRGEGVTPQEGNEQFF
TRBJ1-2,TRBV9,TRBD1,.,TGTGCCAGCAGCCCGACCGCAGGACAGGGGTATGGCTACACCTTC,CASSPTAGQGYGYTF
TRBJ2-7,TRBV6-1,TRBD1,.,TGTGCCAGCGTTTCAGGGGGCGATCCCTACGAGCAGTACTTC,CASVSGGDPYEQYF
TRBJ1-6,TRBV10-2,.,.,TGCGCCAGCAGTGAGTTTCAGGGCCAATTGTCGCCCCTCCACTTT,CASSEFQGQLSPLHF
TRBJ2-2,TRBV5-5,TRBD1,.,TGTGCCAGCAGCCGCGGACAGGGCAACACCGGGGAGCTGTTTTTT,CASSRGQGNTGELFF
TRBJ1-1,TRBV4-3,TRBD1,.,TGCGCCAGCAGCCAAGATGTTGGGACAGGGCAGAGGCGGCCTGAAGCTTTCTTT,CASSQDVGTGQRRPEAFF
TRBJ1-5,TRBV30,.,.,TGTGCCTGGAGCCTGGGAGGCGGGCAGCCCCAGCATTTT,CAWSLGGGQPQHF
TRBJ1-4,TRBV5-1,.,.,TGCGCCAGCAGCTTGCTCGCGGCTAATGAAAAACTGTTTTTT,CASSLLAANEKLFF
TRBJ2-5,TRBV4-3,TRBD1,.,TGCGCCAGCAGCCAAGATTATTGGACAGGGTCCGGGTGCTACTTC,CASSQDYWTGSGCYF
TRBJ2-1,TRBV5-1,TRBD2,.,TGCGCCAGCAGCCGCGGCGGACTAGCGGGAGAGGGTGAGCAGTTCTTC,CASSRGGLAGEGEQFF